This T cell receptor (beta chain) is from a study of PD-1 blockade in classical Hodgkin lymphoma. Looking at the study overall: Treatment was intravenous nivolumab, 3 mg/kg every 2 weeks, until progression.

Sequencing was performed with immunoSEQ multiplex PCR; in TCRdb, only in-frame clones are kept and a portion is missing. The table shows over 15,000 clones, with roughly three quarters occurring only once. Germline V gene sequence: CDR1 SEHNR, CDR2 FQNEAQ (reference sequence). The V gene lost 2 bases and the J gene lost 2 bases, with 11 bases spanning the gap. This CDR3 comprises 15 residues. With no exception, relapse followed autologous stem cell transplantation in all patients, and brentuximab vedotin exposure varied. V gene TRBV7-9 combines with J gene TRBJ2-3; TRBD2 is a possible D gene (5 bases). The sample here was peripheral blood mononuclear cells (PBMCs), taken before the second cycle of nivolumab. The source is a human donor with classical Hodgkin lymphoma. Here the CDR3 reads CASSLKADSTDTQYF. The CDR3 nucleotides are TGTGCCAGCAGCTTAAAAGCGGATTCCACAGATACGCAGTATTTT. The complete variable domain, with remaining parts taken from reference TRBV7-9 and TRBJ2-3, reads DTGVSQNPRHKITKRGQNVTFRCDPISEHNRLYWYRQTLGQGPEFLTYFQNEAQLEKSRLLSDRFSAERPKGSFSTLEIQRTEQGDSAMYLCASSLKADSTDTQYFGPGTRLTVL.